Presented here are 27 T cell receptor beta chains from one specimen sequenced in a study of blood T cell repertoires in COVID-19. Some clones are missing from TCRdb's copy, which holds only in-frame ones; the method was immunoSEQ multiplex PCR. The data hold some 320,000 clones, with about 88% observed a single time. The sample comprised PBMCs or T cells enriched from blood (not recorded which). The receptors shown here come from a man aged 60 to 75 who had recovered from COVID-19.

The rearrangement uses TRBV5-1 and TRBJ2-2; 11 bases agree with TRBD2. Germline V gene lookup returns CDR1 SGHRS and CDR2 YFSETQ. Germline trimming cut 0 bases from V and 4 bases from J; bases unmatched to any gene: 8. CDR3 length equals 18 residues. This CDR3 reads CASSLAGLAGTFTGELFF. The CDR3 DNA is TGCGCCAGCAGCTTGGCTGGACTAGCGGGTACTTTCACCGGGGAGCTGTTTTTT.

This chain links TRBV5-4 with TRBJ2-2; D may be TRBD1 (5 bases). Germline lookup yields CDR1 SGHNT and CDR2 YYREEE (reference sequence). The CDR3 is 16 residues long. V was pared by 0 bases and J by 4 bases, with 13 bases between. CDR3 region: CASSLAPGQGTGELFF. CDR3 DNA sequence: TGTGCCAGCAGCTTGGCCCCAGGGCAAGGCACCGGGGAGCTGTTTTTT.

The chain employs TRBV7-2 and TRBJ1-3; D is undetermined. The CDR3 runs to 13 residues. Germline loops: CDR1 SGHTA, CDR2 FQGNSA. V lost 2 bases and J lost 0, with 2 bases in between. Written as DNA, the CDR3 is TGTGCCAGCAGCTTATACTCTGGAAACACCATATATTTT. Encoded protein: CASSLYSGNTIYF.

V usage is TRBV21-1 and J usage is TRBJ1-5; the table assigns TRBD1, which was not confirmed against the DNA. TRBV21-1 is shown as a pseudogene. CDR3 length: 16 amino acids. In DNA, the CDR3 is TGTGCCAGCAGCAACGGCCGCGACAGAGACAATCAGCCCCAGCATTTT. This sequence encodes CASSNGRDRDNQPQHF.

The gene calls are TRBV2 and TRBJ1-2; D may be TRBD1 (6 bases). This CDR3 is built from 14 residues. Trimming took 0 bases from V and 2 from J, leaving 7 bases between them. The germline V gene encodes CDR1 SNHLY and CDR2 FYNNEI. The DNA for the CDR3 is TGTGCCAGCAGTGAAGCGAGGGGGAACTATGGCTACACCTTC. As protein: CASSEARGNYGYTF.

The chain uses TRBV6-5 and TRBJ1-5, with D possibly TRBD1 on 6 matching bases. Germline lookup yields CDR1 MNHEY and CDR2 SVGAGI. CDR3 length: 15 residues. V was shortened by 6 bases and J by 0 bases, with 12 bases between the two germline ends. In DNA form, the CDR3 reads TGTGCCAGCAGACAGGGACGGAATAGCAATCAGCCCCAGCATTTT. It encodes CASRQGRNSNQPQHF.

The V call is TRBV19, the J call TRBJ2-4; 7 bases are shared with TRBD2. CDR3 length equals 17 residues. The V gene end was trimmed by 6 bases and the J gene end by 1 base; junction bases not matched to a gene: 12. In germline, CDR1 is LNHDA, CDR2 SQIVND (reference sequence). CDR3 residues: CASRAEWERGAKNIQYF. CDR3 sequence (DNA): TGTGCCAGTAGAGCCGAGTGGGAGCGGGGTGCCAAAAACATTCAGTACTTC.

This clone was seen more than once but under ten times. The chain joins TRBV7-8 to TRBJ2-5; maybe TRBD1 (6 bases). V lost 5 bases and J lost 4, with 20 bases in between. This CDR3 is 16 amino acids long. The germline V gene encodes CDR1 SGHVS and CDR2 FQNEAQ. Here the CDR3 DNA reads TGTGCCAGCAGCGAGAATACAGGGACGGGGCGAGAGACCCAGTACTTC. Translated, it gives CASSENTGTGRETQYF.

V usage is TRBV9 and J usage is TRBJ1-1; 8 bases are a match to TRBD1. CDR1 is SGDLS and CDR2 is YYNGEE in the germline V gene. The ends lost 0 bases at V and 7 bases at J; junction bases unmatched: 8. The CDR3 has 15 residues. The CDR3 region is CASSVEPDRVGEAFF. CDR3 nucleotide sequence: TGTGCCAGCAGCGTAGAACCGGACAGGGTGGGTGAAGCTTTCTTT.

This chain uses TRBV27 with TRBJ1-1; a weak D match, TRBD1 (6 bases). With 1 base removed from V and 1 base from J, the gap between germline ends came to 10 bases. The CDR3 runs to 15 residues. CDR1 is MNHEY and CDR2 is SMNVEV in the germline V gene (reference sequence). CDR3 sequence: CASSLFPQGNTEAFF. CDR3 DNA: TGTGCCAGCAGTTTATTCCCACAGGGGAACACTGAAGCTTTCTTT.

The V call is TRBV19, the J call TRBJ1-1; 7 positions match TRBD1. The ends lost 7 bases at V and 4 bases at J; junction bases unmatched: 12. CDR3 length: 15 residues. CDR1 and CDR2 (germline): LNHDA, SQIVND (reference sequence). The chain's CDR3 is CASTPLQGRTTEAFF. CDR3 DNA: TGTGCCAGTACCCCCTTACAGGGGAGGACCACTGAAGCTTTCTTT.

The V gene is TRBV3-1 (or the pseudogene TRBV3-2), the J gene TRBJ2-7; 7 bases are shared with TRBD2. Germline CDR1 is LGHDT and CDR2 is YNNKEL (reference sequence). V was pared by 2 bases and J by 6 bases, with 7 bases of the junction left unmatched. The CDR3 length is 14 residues. The CDR3 reads CASSQRLATSEQYF. CDR3 coding DNA: TGTGCCAGCAGCCAACGACTAGCCACGAGCGAGCAGTACTTC.

This chain links TRBV7-6 with TRBJ2-2; the match to TRBD2 covers 8 bases. Germline CDR1 reads SGHVS; CDR2 reads FNYEAQ. The trim removed 1 base at V and 4 bases at J, leaving 8 bases unmatched. There are 17 residues in the CDR3. CDR3 amino acids: CASSLEPVLAATGELFF. The CDR3 nucleotides read TGTGCCAGCAGCTTAGAGCCGGTACTAGCGGCCACCGGGGAGCTGTTTTTT.

This sequence joins TRBV30 and TRBJ1-1; tentative D call: TRBD1 (5 bases). CDR1 GTSNPN and CDR2 SVGIG come from the germline V gene (reference sequence). The CDR3 spans 12 residues. V lost 4 bases and J lost 0, with 6 bases in between. CDR3 sequence: CAWNRMNTEAFF. Written as DNA, the CDR3 is TGTGCCTGGAACAGGATGAACACTGAAGCTTTCTTT.

The chain employs TRBV6-1 and TRBJ1-3; 8 nucleotides line up with TRBD1. V gave up 0 bases and J gave up 8 bases; unmatched junction bases: 15. The germline V gene encodes CDR1 MNHNS and CDR2 SASEGT. The CDR3 is 18 amino acids. The CDR3 DNA reads TGTGCCAGCAGTGAAGCGGATTACCGGGACAGGCTGTCGCACACCATATATTTT. Protein product: CASSEADYRDRLSHTIYF.

The J gene is TRBJ1-1, the V gene TRBV6-2 or TRBV6-3, with 9 bases that match TRBD1. CDR3 length: 15 amino acids. Germline V gene lookup returns CDR1 MNHEY and CDR2 SVGEGT. With V trimmed by 3 bases and J by 0 bases, 2 bases remained unmatched. CDR3 nucleotide sequence: TGTGCCAGCAGTTATGGGACAGGGATGAACACTGAAGCTTTCTTT. It translates to CASSYGTGMNTEAFF.

This clone was observed a handful of times. In DNA, the CDR3 is TGTGCCAGCGGCCGCACCAACACTGAAGCTTTCTTT. This codes for CASGRTNTEAFF. The rearrangement links TRBV7-9 to TRBJ1-1, with D unclear. The CDR3 totals 12 residues. V dropped 8 bases and J dropped 2 bases, with 9 bases sitting between them. Per germline, CDR1 SEHNR and CDR2 FQNEAQ (reference sequence).

The chain has TRBV9 and TRBJ2-1; no definite D call. CDR1 and CDR2 (germline): SGDLS, YYNGEE. This CDR3 is 13 amino acids long. The germline V and J ends were trimmed by 0 bases and 5 bases, with 6 bases remaining between them. In DNA form, the CDR3 reads TGTGCCAGCAGCGTAGAATCGGACAATGAGCAGTTCTTC. It codes for CASSVESDNEQFF. The whole variable domain, remainder taken from reference TRBV9 and TRBJ2-1, is DSGVTQTPKHLITATGQRVTLRCSPRSGDLSVYWYQQSLDQGLQFLIQYYNGEERAKGNILERFSAQQFPDLHSELNLSSLELGDSALYFCASSVESDNEQFFGPGTRLTVL.

The V gene is TRBV2, the J gene TRBJ1-2; no definite D call. V gave up 7 bases and J gave up 3 bases, with 6 bases separating them. The CDR3 spans 11 residues. The germline V gene encodes CDR1 SNHLY and CDR2 FYNNEI. The CDR3 protein is CASTPDYGYTF. The CDR3 bases are TGTGCCAGCACTCCGGACTATGGCTACACCTTC.

This chain connects TRBV6-5 to TRBJ1-5; TRBD1 matches 7 bases. CDR3 size: 14 residues. Germline CDR1 reads MNHEY; CDR2 reads SVGAGI. The J segment lost 2 bases and the V segment lost 5 bases, leaving 3 bases of the junction unmatched. CDR3 loop: CASSRTGGNQPQHF. The CDR3, as DNA: TGTGCCAGCAGTCGAACAGGGGGCAATCAGCCCCAGCATTTT.

This rearrangement joins TRBV5-5 to TRBJ2-1; D possibly corresponds to TRBD2 (6 bases). Trimming took 0 bases from V and 7 from J, leaving 11 bases between them. From germline, CDR1 is SGHKS and CDR2 YYEKEE (reference sequence). The length of the CDR3 is 14 residues. CDR3 sequence: CASSLGAGRNEQFF. The CDR3 DNA follows: TGTGCCAGCAGCTTGGGGGCAGGGAGGAATGAGCAGTTCTTC.

J is TRBJ1-2 and V is TRBV9, with D hard to call. This CDR3 has 15 amino acids. V was cut by 2 bases and J by 5 bases, with 16 bases left in between. CDR1 is SGDLS and CDR2 is YYNGEE in the germline V gene. CDR3 protein: CASSVGNQAQYGYTF. DNA for the CDR3: TGTGCCAGCAGCGTTGGAAACCAGGCCCAATATGGCTACACCTTC.

The chain joins TRBV6-2 or TRBV6-3 to TRBJ2-1, with 8 bases aligning to TRBD2. The CDR3 covers 17 residues. V was clipped by 5 bases and J by 4 bases; unmatched bases: 13. The germline gives CDR1 MNHEY, CDR2 SVGEGT. CDR3 sequence reads: CASSLIPAGAIYNEQFF. DNA of the CDR3: TGTGCCAGCAGTCTCATTCCAGCGGGGGCGATATACAATGAGCAGTTCTTC.

The V call is TRBV12-3 or TRBV12-4, the J call TRBJ1-1, with D hard to call. With 6 bases removed from V and 11 bases from J, the gap between germline ends came to 13 bases. The CDR3 is made up of 11 amino acids. This CDR3 reads CASSNGWEAFF. Written as DNA, the CDR3 is TGTGCCAGCAGCAATGGATGGGAGGCTTTCTTT.

CDR3 protein: CASSQDLSGVRSDTQYF. The CDR3 DNA reads as TGTGCCAGCAGCCAAGATCTGAGCGGGGTAAGGTCAGATACGCAGTATTTT. The chain recombines TRBV3-1 (or the pseudogene TRBV3-2) with TRBJ2-3; 7 nucleotides match TRBD2. The CDR3 is 17 amino acids. Looked up from germline, CDR1 is LGHDT and CDR2 is YNNKEL (reference sequence). V lost 0 bases to trimming and J lost 4 bases; unmatched junction nucleotides: 10.

The chain employs TRBV6-5 and TRBJ1-2; 7 bases align to TRBD1. This CDR3 contains 13 residues. The junction had 2 bases not matched to a gene; V was cut back by 5 bases and J by 2 bases. Germline V lookup: CDR1 MNHEY, CDR2 SVGAGI. CDR3: CASSLQGNYGYTF. CDR3 DNA: TGTGCCAGCAGTCTACAGGGGAACTATGGCTACACCTTC.

V and J are TRBV18 and TRBJ1-1; D unresolved. In germline, CDR1 is KGHSH, CDR2 LQKENI. This CDR3 comprises 15 residues. The V gene lost 2 bases and the J gene lost 3 bases, with 13 bases spanning the gap. The CDR3 nucleotides read TGTGCCAGCTCACCAGGAGGGAGGAGGGACACTGAAGCTTTCTTT. This gives the protein CASSPGGRRDTEAFF.